A single sample gave rise to the 30 T cell receptor beta chains below, sequenced in a study of cytomegalovirus exposure and HLA in healthy donors. In the PCR, 60 Vbeta and 13 Jbeta primers were used. TCRdb's table, derived via immunoSEQ multiplex PCR, lists solely in-frame clones and lacks some. The sample lists roughly 160,000 clones; less than 75% were seen once. The sample was PBMCs. Source of these receptors: a girl aged 10 to 17 in good health and CMV-seronegative.

This chain connects TRBV19 to TRBJ1-6, with 9 bases that match TRBD1. There are 14 residues in the CDR3. The junction had 6 bases not matched to a gene; V was cut back by 9 bases and J by 6 bases. Germline V CDR1 and CDR2: LNHDA, SQIVND (reference sequence). CDR3: CASGRDRANSPLHF. The CDR3 DNA reads TGTGCCAGCGGGAGGGACAGGGCTAATTCACCCCTCCACTTT.

This sequence joins TRBV30 and TRBJ1-5; TRBD1 might be the D (5 bases). CDR1 GTSNPN and CDR2 SVGIG come from the germline V gene (reference sequence). This CDR3 comprises 15 residues. V lost 0 bases, J lost 8 bases, and 17 bases lay in between. CDR3 bases: TGTGCCTGGAGTGTACCTCAAGCTGGGGCCAAGCCCCAGCATTTT. This codes for CAWSVPQAGAKPQHF.

This chain connects TRBV2 to TRBJ2-5, with D tentatively TRBD2 (7 bases). The CDR3 consists of 14 residues. Germline V gives CDR1 SNHLY, CDR2 FYNNEI. V was cut by 7 bases and J by 4 bases, with 16 bases left in between. The CDR3 DNA sequence: TGTGCCAGCAAACGGAGGGAGGGGGGAGAGACCCAGTACTTC. Translating it yields CASKRREGGETQYF.

This clone has a single count. This chain joins TRBV4-2 and TRBJ2-1; D gene unclear. This CDR3 is 17 amino acids long. Trimming shortened V by 4 bases and J by 5 bases, and 21 bases separated the two germline ends. Germline lookup yields CDR1 LGHNA and CDR2 YNFKEQ. CDR3 in amino acids: CASSPLPSQTTNNEQFF. CDR3 sequence (DNA): TGTGCCAGCAGCCCCCTCCCCAGCCAAACTACAAACAATGAGCAGTTCTTC.

This chain uses TRBV5-1 with TRBJ1-6; D is uncertain. The CDR3 has 16 residues. From germline, CDR1 is SGHRS and CDR2 YFSETQ. The V and J ends lost 4 bases and 7 bases respectively, with 18 bases between them. The chain's CDR3 is CASSPEHGYGNSPLHF. DNA for the CDR3: TGCGCCAGCAGCCCCGAGCACGGGTACGGGAATTCACCCCTCCACTTT.

CDR3 nucleotides: TGTGCCAGCAGCCGATCAGGGGCGGCCGGAAACACCATATATTTT. Translation gives CASSRSGAAGNTIYF. The rearrangement links TRBV7-3 to TRBJ1-3; the D gene is possibly TRBD1 (6 bases). Germline V CDR1 and CDR2: SGHTA, FQGTGA. With 5 bases removed from V and 4 bases from J, the gap between germline ends came to 15 bases. The CDR3 spans 15 residues.

This chain links TRBV29-1 with TRBJ2-7, with 7 nucleotides matching TRBD1. V lost 3 bases to trimming and J lost 6 bases; unmatched junction nucleotides: 5. From germline, CDR1 is SQVTM and CDR2 ANQGSEA. This CDR3 contains 12 residues. The CDR3 reads CSVDWDSREQYF. The CDR3 DNA sequence: TGCAGCGTTGATTGGGACAGTCGCGAGCAGTACTTC.

This chain links TRBV19 with TRBJ1-5; 9 bases are a match to TRBD1. The CDR3 is 15 amino acids. Germline V gene sequence: CDR1 LNHDA, CDR2 SQIVND (reference sequence). The V and J ends lost 5 bases and 9 bases, in that order; junction bases with no gene match: 11. The CDR3 nucleotides are TGTGCCAGTAGTTCGGGACAGGGTATGTTTCGGCCCCAGCATTTT. Its translation: CASSSGQGMFRPQHF.

This clone appeared a few times. The chain carries TRBV7-6 and TRBJ1-2; no reliable D call. This CDR3 comprises 14 residues. Germline loops: CDR1 SGHVS, CDR2 FNYEAQ. V lost 3 bases and J lost 4, with 12 bases in between. Here the CDR3 DNA reads TGTGCCAGCAGCTTCGAGGTGTATATCTATGGCTACACCTTC. Translating gives CASSFEVYIYGYTF.

This clone was counted only a few times. The chain has TRBV6-5 and TRBJ2-5; the match to TRBD2 covers 8 bases. V shed 0 bases, J shed 7 bases, and the junction held 7 bases outside the gene matches. The CDR3 consists of 15 residues. Germline-derived CDR1 and CDR2 are MNHEY and SVGAGI. CDR3 in amino acids: CASSYSASGHSTQYF. CDR3 DNA sequence: TGTGCCAGCAGTTACTCGGCTAGCGGGCACTCGACCCAGTACTTC.

The chain employs TRBV10-3 and TRBJ1-1, with a possible D match to TRBD1 (6 bases). Trimming removed 11 bases from V and 6 bases from J, with 22 bases in between. This CDR3 comprises 14 residues. The germline CDR1 and CDR2 sequences are ENHRY and SYGVKD. CDR3 sequence: CAFQRDIGAAEAFF. In DNA, the CDR3 is TGTGCCTTCCAAAGGGACATAGGGGCCGCTGAAGCTTTCTTT.

The V and J genes are TRBV10-2 and TRBJ2-7, with 11 bases identical to TRBD2. This CDR3 is built from 13 residues. The trim removed 10 bases at V and 5 bases at J, leaving 7 bases unmatched. CDR1 WSHSY and CDR2 SAAADI come from the germline V gene. The CDR3 sequence: CAIYSGGANEQYF. In DNA form, the CDR3 reads TGCGCCATCTATAGCGGGGGGGCGAACGAGCAGTACTTC.

J is TRBJ1-1 and V is TRBV6-1, with D uncertain. V lost 2 bases and J lost 0, with 16 bases in between. Germline lookup yields CDR1 MNHNS and CDR2 SASEGT. CDR3 length equals 17 residues. CDR3 protein: CASSELEVESLNTEAFF. For the CDR3, the DNA is TGTGCCAGCAGTGAACTTGAGGTCGAGTCACTGAACACTGAAGCTTTCTTT.

This rearrangement joins TRBV29-1 to TRBJ2-2, with 8 bases fitting TRBD2. The CDR3 extends over 15 amino acids. J lost 3 bases, V lost 7 bases, and 10 bases had no gene match. Germline lookup yields CDR1 SQVTM and CDR2 ANQGSEA. Here the CDR3 DNA reads TGCAGCGCCCGAGCGGGGGCTAGCGACACCGGGGAGCTGTTTTTT. Protein: CSARAGASDTGELFF.

This clone was counted between two and nine times. The chain has TRBV6-6 and TRBJ1-5, with a weak D call TRBD1 (6 bases). V lost 2 bases, J lost 4 bases, and 15 bases lay in between. The CDR3 sequence is 16 residues long. CDR1 and CDR2 from the germline V gene are MNHNY and SVGAGI (reference sequence). The CDR3 sequence: CASSYGPAGANQPQHF. CDR3 coding DNA: TGTGCCAGCAGTTACGGGCCAGCGGGGGCAAATCAGCCCCAGCATTTT.

This clone showed up just a few times. The chain joins TRBV2 to TRBJ2-5; 9 positions match TRBD1. The V segment lost 6 bases and the J segment 0 bases; nucleotides outside the gene matches: 8. The length of the CDR3 is 16 residues. The germline CDR1 and CDR2 sequences are SNHLY and FYNNEI. The CDR3 reads CASRIGTGRYQETQYF. CDR3 sequence (DNA): TGTGCCAGCAGGATAGGGACAGGGAGATACCAAGAGACCCAGTACTTC.

This clone was seen only once. This rearrangement joins TRBV13 to TRBJ2-7; D is uncertain. Trimming cost V 3 bases and J 3 bases, with 18 bases left between them. CDR3 length: 16 amino acids. Germline CDR1 and CDR2: PRHDT and FYEKMQ (reference sequence). CDR3 coding DNA: TGTGCCAGCAGCTTTTCCGACATCACCTTTCACTACGAGCAGTACTTC. Amino acid sequence: CASSFSDITFHYEQYF.

This clone was detected once. V and J are TRBV7-9 and TRBJ1-2; tentatively, D is TRBD1 (5 bases). With 3 bases removed from V and 3 bases from J, the gap between germline ends came to 8 bases. The CDR3 runs 13 residues. The germline CDR1 and CDR2 sequences are SEHNR and FQNEAQ (reference sequence). The CDR3 sequence: CASSFQGDYGYTF. CDR3 coding DNA: TGTGCCAGCAGCTTCCAGGGCGACTATGGCTACACCTTC.

The chain recombines TRBV6-1 with TRBJ2-1; 10 nucleotides align to TRBD2. J was trimmed by 15 bases and V by 7 bases; bases with no gene match: 18. This CDR3 region has 15 residues. Germline V gives CDR1 MNHNS, CDR2 SASEGT. The CDR3 nucleotides are TGTGCCAGCATTGAGACAGCCCTCAGCGGGGGGGCAATGTTCTTC. It is translated as CASIETALSGGAMFF.

The chain uses TRBV4-2 and TRBJ2-1; the match to TRBD2 covers 9 bases. The germline V gene encodes CDR1 LGHNA and CDR2 YNFKEQ. CDR3 length: 16 amino acids. After removal of 4 bases from V and 9 bases from J, the junction contained 13 bases not matched to a gene. The CDR3 nucleotides read TGTGCCAGCAGCCCCCCCGGGCTAGCGGGGTCGGGTGAGCAGTTCTTC. This gives the protein CASSPPGLAGSGEQFF.

V usage is TRBV29-1 and J usage is TRBJ1-1; 7 positions match TRBD1. CDR3 length: 15 amino acids. V lost 7 bases, J lost 6 bases, and 17 bases stayed unmatched. Germline CDR1 SQVTM, CDR2 ANQGSEA. CDR3 sequence: CSAQSETGWGAEAFF. CDR3 bases: TGCAGCGCCCAATCGGAGACAGGGTGGGGGGCTGAAGCTTTCTTT. Based on the CDR3 plus reference TRBV29-1 and TRBJ1-1, the full variable domain is SAVISQKPSRDICQRGTSLTIQCQVDSQVTMMFWYRQQPGQSLTLIATANQGSEATYESGFVIDKFPISRPNLTFSTLTVSNMSPEDSSIYLCSAQSETGWGAEAFFGQGTRLTVV.

The gene calls are TRBV2 and TRBJ2-3; 10 bases line up with TRBD2. This CDR3 contains 15 residues. Germline V lookup: CDR1 SNHLY, CDR2 FYNNEI. J lost 5 bases, V lost 6 bases, and 8 bases had no gene match. CDR3 sequence (DNA): TGTGCCAGCAGCGAGAGCGGGGGGGTAGGAGATACGCAGTATTTT. This encodes CASSESGGVGDTQYF.

This clone occurred a few times. Additional DNA sequences in this sample encode the identical CDR3. The gene calls are TRBV4-1 and TRBJ1-3; D is ambiguous. V was shortened by 0 bases and J by 2 bases, with 8 bases between the two germline ends. The CDR3 spans 15 residues. CDR1 MGHRA and CDR2 YSYEKL come from the germline V gene. CDR3: CASSQDRGTGNTIYF. CDR3 coding DNA: TGCGCCAGCAGCCAAGATCGTGGCACTGGAAACACCATATATTTT.

In this sample, this clone turned up once. The rearrangement joins TRBV5-1 to TRBJ2-7; TRBD1 is a possible D gene (5 bases). The ends were cut back, 2 bases at V and 3 bases at J, with 6 bases in the middle. The CDR3 is 12 amino acids. Germline-derived CDR1 and CDR2 are SGHRS and YFSETQ. The DNA of the CDR3 is TGCGCCAGCAGCTTTCAGGGCTACGAGCAGTACTTC. As protein: CASSFQGYEQYF.

The table lists this clone with a few counts. This chain links TRBV27 with TRBJ2-5, with 13 bases fitting TRBD2. CDR1 and CDR2 (germline): MNHEY, SMNVEV (reference sequence). The CDR3 is 13 residues long. Germline trimming cut 7 bases from V and 5 bases from J; bases unmatched to any gene: 1. Here the CDR3 reads CASKLAGGETQYF. The CDR3 DNA sequence: TGTGCCAGCAAACTAGCGGGGGGGGAGACCCAGTACTTC.

The chain combines TRBV7-2 with TRBJ1-1; no reliable D call. Germline CDR1 reads SGHTA; CDR2 reads FQGNSA. The V gene lost 3 bases and the J gene lost 1 base, with 6 bases spanning the gap. This CDR3 has 13 amino acids. CDR3 in DNA: TGTGCCAGCAGCTTGAACAGGAACACTGAAGCTTTCTTT. It specifies CASSLNRNTEAFF.

The J gene is TRBJ2-7, the V gene TRBV18; no clear D. Germline CDR1 reads KGHSH; CDR2 reads LQKENI. This CDR3 is 13 amino acids long. Between the trimmed V and J ends, which lost 5 bases and 3 bases, there was a span of 11 bases. The CDR3 loop reads CASSAQVLYEQYF. The CDR3 DNA reads TGTGCCAGCTCAGCCCAAGTACTCTACGAGCAGTACTTC.

Here the CDR3 reads CASSPPPRGLLENEQFF. The CDR3 DNA reads as TGTGCCAGCAGCCCCCCCCCGAGAGGGTTGCTGGAGAATGAGCAGTTCTTC. The chain has TRBV7-9 and TRBJ2-1, with D tentatively TRBD2 (5 bases). Germline CDR1 SEHNR, CDR2 FQNEAQ (reference sequence). The CDR3 consists of 17 residues. V gave up 5 bases and J gave up 7 bases, with 24 bases separating them.

The V and J genes are TRBV29-1 and TRBJ2-7, with TRBD2 identical over 9 bases. The CDR3 loop spans 14 amino acids. Losses at the gene ends were 5 bases for V and 2 bases for J; bases not matched to a gene: 7. Germline loops: CDR1 SQVTM, CDR2 ANQGSEA. For the CDR3, the DNA is TGCAGCGTTCCGCGGGAGGGGGCCACCTACGAGCAGTACTTC. Protein product: CSVPREGATYEQYF.

In its sample, this clone was seen a few times. This chain links TRBV5-6 with TRBJ2-7; maybe TRBD2 (6 bases). The V and J ends lost 10 bases and 3 bases respectively, with 20 bases between them. Germline-derived CDR1 and CDR2 are SGHDT and YYEEEE. The CDR3 covers 14 residues. CDR3 in amino acids: CAGSFAGLSYEQYF. CDR3 bases: TGTGCCGGTTCTTTCGCGGGGTTAAGCTACGAGCAGTACTTC.